This T cell receptor beta chain was sequenced in a study of blood T cell repertoires in COVID-19. Study-wide background: Acute and convalescent COVID-19 samples came from the United States, Italy and Spain. Sample material is recorded as cDNA or gDNA derived from T cells, B-cell-depleted T cells, or PBMCs.

V lost 4 bases to trimming and J lost 6 bases, with 18 bases between them. This CDR3 is built from 14 residues. The germline gives CDR1 GTSNPN, CDR2 SVGIG (reference sequence). In the original analysis: By means of reference gene primer amplification, nucleated cell counts were estimated. Profiling relied on immunoSEQ multiplex PCR, and the TCRdb table lists in-frame clones only, not all of them. V and J calls and clone size are given by that table; D and trimming were obtained from the DNA. This sample has about 87,000 clones; over 75% occur once, and the top ten carry just over 3%. Recruited during active infection, patients (from Seattle) were subsequently followed longitudinally.

This receptor was identified in a woman older than 75 with COVID-19, enrolled during active disease. The sample taken for sequencing was peripheral blood. The chain has TRBV30 and TRBJ1-1, with no clear D. CDR3 DNA: TGTGCCTGGATCCCAGGCTCCCTCGTCGCTGAAGCTTTCTTT. This encodes CAWIPGSLVAEAFF.